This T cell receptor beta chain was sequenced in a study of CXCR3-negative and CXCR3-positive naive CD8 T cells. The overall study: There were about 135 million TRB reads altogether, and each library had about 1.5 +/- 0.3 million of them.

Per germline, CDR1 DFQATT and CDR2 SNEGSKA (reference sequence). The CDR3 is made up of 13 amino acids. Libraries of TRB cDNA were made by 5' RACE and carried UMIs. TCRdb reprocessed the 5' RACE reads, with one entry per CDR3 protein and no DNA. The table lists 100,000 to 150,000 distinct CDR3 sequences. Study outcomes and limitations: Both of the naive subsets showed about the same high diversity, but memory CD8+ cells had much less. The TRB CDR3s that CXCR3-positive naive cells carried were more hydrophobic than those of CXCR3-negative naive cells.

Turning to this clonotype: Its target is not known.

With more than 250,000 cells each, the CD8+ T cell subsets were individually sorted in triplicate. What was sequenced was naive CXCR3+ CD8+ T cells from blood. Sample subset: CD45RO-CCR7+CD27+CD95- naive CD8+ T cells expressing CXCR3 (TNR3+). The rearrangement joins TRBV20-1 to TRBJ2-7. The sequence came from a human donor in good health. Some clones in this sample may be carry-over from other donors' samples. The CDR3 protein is CSARSSDSYEQYF.